This is a list of T cell receptor beta chains from one sample in a study of blood T cell repertoires in COVID-19. The method was immunoSEQ multiplex PCR; TCRdb's version includes in-frame clones alone and lacks a portion of them. The repertoire holds roughly 240,000 clones, 85% seen once, with around 9.8% in the top ten. Sample: PBMCs or T cells enriched from blood (not recorded which). These receptors originate from a woman aged 50 to 60 with acute COVID-19. Each CDR3 is given with its conserved first and last residue. The D gene is left open where the match is weak. The size of a clone is reported for some rows only, either as once, few or many, or as a class for expanded clones.

cdr3_aa	cdr3_nt	clone_size	v_call	d_call	j_call
CASSPRDSYSSYNEQFF	TGTGCCAGCTCACCACGTGACAGCTACAGCTCCTACAATGAGCAGTTCTTC	few	TRBV18	.	TRBJ2-1
CASSYLTDTEAFF	TGTGCCAGCAGTTACTTGACAGACACTGAAGCTTTCTTT	.	TRBV6-5	.	TRBJ1-1
CASSLSQNTEAFF	TGTGCCAGCAGCTTAAGCCAGAACACTGAAGCTTTCTTT	.	TRBV11-2	.	TRBJ1-1
CASSLEGTPNEQFF	TGTGCCAGCAGCTTGGAAGGGACACCCAATGAGCAGTTCTTC	few	TRBV5-5	.	TRBJ2-1
CASRDYLQETQYF	TGTGCCAGCCGAGATTACTTGCAAGAGACCCAGTACTTC	.	TRBV5-8	.	TRBJ2-5
CASSQPRGSTDTQYF	TGTGCCAGCAGCCAGCCCAGGGGCAGCACAGATACGCAGTATTTT	.	TRBV3-1/TRBV3-2	.	TRBJ2-3
CASSLGLAASSYEQYF	TGTGCCAGCAGTTTGGGCTTGGCAGCAAGCTCCTACGAGCAGTACTTC	once	TRBV6-6	.	TRBJ2-7
CASSYGLAGGSGGTDTQYF	TGTGCCAGCAGCTACGGACTAGCGGGGGGAAGTGGGGGCACAGATACGCAGTATTTT	.	TRBV5-4	TRBD2	TRBJ2-3
CASSLPDSIYGYTF	TGTGCCAGCAGCTTGCCCGACTCTATCTATGGCTACACCTTC	.	TRBV5-6	.	TRBJ1-2
CASSPLAGGSTDTQYF	TGTGCCAGCAGCCCCCTAGCGGGGGGTAGCACAGATACGCAGTATTTT	.	TRBV7-6	TRBD2	TRBJ2-3